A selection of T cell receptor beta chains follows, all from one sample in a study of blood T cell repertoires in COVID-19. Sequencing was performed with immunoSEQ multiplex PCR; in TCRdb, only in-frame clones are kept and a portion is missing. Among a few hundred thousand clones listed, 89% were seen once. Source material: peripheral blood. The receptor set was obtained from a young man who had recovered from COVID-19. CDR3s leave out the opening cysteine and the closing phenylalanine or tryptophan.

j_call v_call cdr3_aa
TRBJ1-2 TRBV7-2 ASSSPGGGVSGYT
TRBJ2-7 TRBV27 ASSSGGTYEQY
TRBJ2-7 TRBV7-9 ASSRPTGTTYEQY
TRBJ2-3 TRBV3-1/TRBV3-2 ASSQEGLGLAGGTDTQY
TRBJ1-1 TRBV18 ASSPVGTPGGTEAF
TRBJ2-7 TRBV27 ASSLRTGYEQY
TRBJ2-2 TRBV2 ASSLAGVAGAGELF
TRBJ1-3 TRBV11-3 ASSSSRTGSSGNTIY
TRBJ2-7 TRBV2 ASSYRGLYGEGPYEQY
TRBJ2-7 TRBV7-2 ASSLYQDRSEQY
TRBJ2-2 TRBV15 ATSRDSGTYYGELF
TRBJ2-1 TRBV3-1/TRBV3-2 ASSQDLPDRTYNEQF
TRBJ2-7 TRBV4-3 ASSQDLQGKIDEQY
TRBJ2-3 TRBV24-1 ATSDPRGTGGSDTQY
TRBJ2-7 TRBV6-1 ASSEAVAYEQY
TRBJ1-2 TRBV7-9 ASSFQSGYT
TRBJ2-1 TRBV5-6 ASSLRLDEQF
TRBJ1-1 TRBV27 ASSLSTVGNTEAF
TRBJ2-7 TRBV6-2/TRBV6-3 ASSYRGQDFLRGQY
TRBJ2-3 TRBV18 ASSPNTDTQY
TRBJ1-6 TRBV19 ASRTGSDYNSPLH
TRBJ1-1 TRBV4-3 ASSQGLLNTEAF
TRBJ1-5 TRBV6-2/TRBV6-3 ASSQGGNQPQH
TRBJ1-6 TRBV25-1 ASSVTGAGSYNSPLH
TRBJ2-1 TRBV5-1 ASSDRGYEQF
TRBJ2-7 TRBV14 ASSALRYEQY
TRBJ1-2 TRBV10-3 AISDLTGGRGNYGYT
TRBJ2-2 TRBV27 ASSFSTGELF
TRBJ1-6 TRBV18 ASSPREPGQGGSPLH
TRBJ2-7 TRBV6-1 ASSEAQYTNSYEQY
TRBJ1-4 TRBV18 ASSPGAENEKLF
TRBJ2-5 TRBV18 ASSPRTSGQETQY
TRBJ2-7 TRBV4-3 ASSQENYYTYEQY
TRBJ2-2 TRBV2 ASSKRAGAQGGELF
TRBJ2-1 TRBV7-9 ASSLLASGNYNEQF
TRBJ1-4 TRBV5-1 ASSLNRGLGEKLF
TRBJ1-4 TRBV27 ASSLYRGTNEKLF
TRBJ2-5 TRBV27 ASSGQGGGETQY
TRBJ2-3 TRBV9 ASSVGGGPPDTQY
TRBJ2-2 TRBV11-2 ASSALLAGEVGELF
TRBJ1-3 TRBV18 ASSRPRSRPAGNTIY
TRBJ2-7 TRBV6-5 ASSPTSGSRYEQY
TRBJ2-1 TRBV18 ASSNRLSEGEQF
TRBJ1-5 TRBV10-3 AAQQEPNQPQH
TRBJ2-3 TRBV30 AWIRGSTDTQY
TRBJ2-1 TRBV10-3 AISSLAGDYNEQF
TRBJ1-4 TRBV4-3 ASSQGDGHRGEKLF
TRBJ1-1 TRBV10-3 AISEPLDRENTEAF
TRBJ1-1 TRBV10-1 ASSAIGTANTEAF
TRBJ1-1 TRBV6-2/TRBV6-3 ASTPRGNTEAF
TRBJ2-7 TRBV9 ASSVGTGEGAYEQY
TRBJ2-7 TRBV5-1 ASSGSSGEQY
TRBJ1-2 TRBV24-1 ATSDGTVYGYT
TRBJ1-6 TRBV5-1 ASSSRTDNSPLH